One sample yielded the 30 T cell receptor beta chains listed below, sequenced in a study of CD8 T cells in Susac syndrome. cDNA came from roughly 0.53 to 1 ug RNA primed by random hexamers. TCRdb reprocessed the immunoSEQ multiplex PCR reads via MiXCR and lists one record per CDR3 protein. The repertoire holds about 110,000 distinct CDR3 sequences, with 90% to 98% as singletons. The sequenced material came from CD4+ T cells from PBMCs. These receptors were taken from a human donor in good health.

The chain's CDR3 is CASSYDRVTGGSAYEQYF. The CDR3 DNA sequence: TGTGCCAGTAGTTACGACAGGGTAACGGGTGGATCGGCCTACGAGCAGTACTTC. The chain joins TRBV19 to TRBJ2-7; 7 positions match TRBD1. J was trimmed by 2 bases and V by 5 bases; bases with no gene match: 18. The CDR3 totals 18 residues. CDR1 is LNHDA and CDR2 is SQIVND in the germline V gene (reference sequence).

This chain uses TRBV28 with TRBJ2-7; the D gene is possibly TRBD1 (5 bases). CDR1 is MDHEN, CDR2 SYDVKM, per germline. Trimming took 5 bases from V and 0 from J, leaving 11 bases between them. This CDR3 comprises 14 residues. This chain's CDR3 is CASSLPTASYEQYF. The CDR3 bases are TGTGCCAGCAGTCTGCCGACAGCCTCCTACGAGCAGTACTTC.

The chain employs TRBV6-1 and TRBJ1-2; 7 nucleotides align to TRBD1. CDR1 and CDR2 from the germline V gene are MNHNS and SASEGT. The CDR3 runs to 12 residues. V was clipped by 7 bases and J by 8 bases; unmatched bases: 7. The chain's CDR3 is CASTEGARGYTF. CDR3 DNA sequence: TGTGCCAGCACGGAGGGGGCGCGGGGCTACACCTTC.

The genes are TRBV7-9 and TRBJ2-1; 8 nucleotides match TRBD2. Germline-derived CDR1 and CDR2 are SEHNR and FQNEAQ (reference sequence). J was trimmed by 0 bases and V by 5 bases; bases with no gene match: 3. The CDR3 loop spans 15 amino acids. CDR3 residues: CASSITSGSYNEQFF. The CDR3, as DNA: TGTGCCAGCAGCATTACTAGCGGCTCCTACAATGAGCAGTTCTTC.

The V call is TRBV6-5, the J call TRBJ2-1; 11 positions match TRBD1. Trimming removed 6 bases from V and 5 bases from J; junction bases left unmatched: 6. This CDR3 comprises 15 residues. The V gene's germline CDR1 is MNHEY and CDR2 SVGAGI. DNA of the CDR3: TGTGCCAGCAGCCGAGGGACAGGGGGACACAATGAGCAGTTCTTC. It translates to CASSRGTGGHNEQFF.

The genes are TRBV12-3 or TRBV12-4 and TRBJ2-4; TRBD2 might be the D (5 bases). CDR3 length equals 15 residues. Trimming cost V 6 bases and J 2 bases, with 14 bases left between them. The CDR3 nucleotides read TGTGCCAGCAGAGTGAGACGAGGGACCAAAAACATTCAGTACTTC. Amino acid sequence: CASRVRRGTKNIQYF.

The J gene is TRBJ1-6, the V gene TRBV20-1, with TRBD1 as a possible D gene (6 bases). With 6 bases removed from V and 0 bases from J, the gap between germline ends came to 27 bases. Germline V gene lookup returns CDR1 DFQATT and CDR2 SNEGSKA (reference sequence). CDR3 size: 20 residues. This chain's CDR3 is CSALLLTGRSTSSYNSPLHF. The DNA for the CDR3 is TGCAGTGCACTACTTTTGACAGGAAGGTCTACGAGCTCCTATAATTCACCCCTCCACTTT.

This clonotype showed up just once. The V gene is TRBV20-1, the J gene TRBJ1-5; perhaps TRBD1 as D (5 bases). Germline V gene sequence: CDR1 DFQATT, CDR2 SNEGSKA (reference sequence). The CDR3 has 17 amino acids. V was cut by 0 bases and J by 3 bases, with 18 bases left in between. The chain's CDR3 is CSARDRPGRDFNQPQHF. The CDR3 nucleotides are TGCAGTGCTAGAGATCGGCCCGGACGGGACTTCAATCAGCCCCAGCATTTT.

The sample holds a few counts of this clonotype. The chain combines TRBV3-1 with TRBJ2-1; D may correspond to TRBD1 or TRBD2 (5 bases each). In germline, CDR1 is LGHDT, CDR2 YNNKEL (reference sequence). This CDR3 contains 12 residues. Trimming took off 3 bases at V and 10 bases at J, with 10 bases between the two ends. CDR3 loop: CASSQGVGEQFF. CDR3 DNA: TGTGCCAGCAGCCAGGGGGTCGGGGAGCAGTTCTTC.

V and J are TRBV5-4 and TRBJ2-3; D unclear. The CDR3 runs to 14 residues. Trimming removed 3 bases at V and 6 bases at J, with 14 bases between. The germline V gene encodes CDR1 SGHNT and CDR2 YYREEE (reference sequence). The CDR3 bases are TGTGCCAGCAGCTCCCCCACGCAAGTCGATACGCAGTATTTT. This encodes CASSSPTQVDTQYF.

The V and J genes are TRBV19 and TRBJ1-1; D ambiguous. V was shortened by 3 bases and J by 5 bases, with 16 bases between the two germline ends. The length of the CDR3 is 15 residues. Germline V gives CDR1 LNHDA, CDR2 SQIVND (reference sequence). CDR3 protein: CASSIGVGRETEAFF. In DNA, the CDR3 is TGTGCCAGTAGTATTGGGGTTGGGAGGGAGACTGAAGCTTTCTTT.

The chain employs TRBV2 and TRBJ2-5, with D unresolved. The CDR3 covers 11 residues. Trimming took off 7 bases at V and 7 bases at J, with 10 bases between the two ends. From germline, CDR1 is SNHLY and CDR2 FYNNEI. In DNA, the CDR3 is TGTGCCAGCACCGACTGGGGGACCCAGTACTTC. The encoded protein is CASTDWGTQYF.

The chain links TRBV28 to TRBJ1-1, with a weak D call TRBD1 (6 bases). Germline values: CDR1 MDHEN, CDR2 SYDVKM. Trimming took off 6 bases at V and 8 bases at J, with 22 bases between the two ends. The CDR3 is 15 residues long. The CDR3 DNA sequence: TGTGCCAGCAGGGGAGGGACAACTGGGGCAATAGAAGCTTTCTTT. This sequence encodes CASRGGTTGAIEAFF.

The chain carries TRBV7-8 and TRBJ2-5; perhaps TRBD2 as D (6 bases). V was shortened by 5 bases and J by 5 bases, with 18 bases between the two germline ends. CDR1 and CDR2 from the germline V gene are SGHVS and FQNEAQ. CDR3 length equals 15 residues. In DNA form, the CDR3 reads TGTGCCAGCAGCCCTCGGGTCCCGGGGGTGGAGACCCAGTACTTC. Encoded protein: CASSPRVPGVETQYF.

This CDR3 reads CSATTGSRNQPQHF. The CDR3 DNA follows: TGCAGTGCCACGACAGGGTCACGCAATCAGCCCCAGCATTTT. The chain uses TRBV20-1 and TRBJ1-5; 7 nucleotides line up with TRBD1. This CDR3 is built from 14 residues. Looked up from germline, CDR1 is DFQATT and CDR2 is SNEGSKA (reference sequence). V shed 6 bases and J 2 bases; nucleotides not matched to a gene: 7.

This clonotype was detected once. The rearrangement uses TRBV7-9 and TRBJ1-4; 10 bases fit TRBD1. The CDR3 has 15 residues. Trimming took 5 bases from V and 7 from J; bases not matched to a gene: 7. Germline CDR1 reads SEHNR; CDR2 reads FQNEAQ (reference sequence). CDR3 nucleotide sequence: TGTGCCAGCAGCCTAACCGGGACAGGGGTTGAAAAACTGTTTTTT. Translated: CASSLTGTGVEKLFF.

The CDR3 region is CAWRPGRNQPQHF. CDR3 in DNA: TGTGCCTGGAGACCAGGCCGCAATCAGCCCCAGCATTTT. The V and J genes are TRBV30 and TRBJ1-5; no clear D gene. Per the germline V gene, CDR1 is GTSNPN and CDR2 is SVGIG (reference sequence). The V end was cut by 3 bases, the J end by 2 bases, with 8 bases between. CDR3 length equals 13 residues.

This sequence joins TRBV2 and TRBJ2-3, with D possibly matching TRBD2 (5 bases). Germline V gene lookup returns CDR1 SNHLY and CDR2 FYNNEI. The CDR3 spans 15 residues. Trimming took off 1 base at V and 0 bases at J, with 8 bases between the two ends. The CDR3 DNA reads as TGTGCCAGCAGTGAAGAAGGCGGGAGCACAGATACGCAGTATTTT. Protein sequence: CASSEEGGSTDTQYF.

Only one count was recorded for this clonotype. The V call is TRBV28, the J call TRBJ2-2, with 8 bases identical to TRBD1. Germline CDR1 is MDHEN and CDR2 is SYDVKM. The CDR3 runs 15 residues. Losses at the gene ends were 6 bases for V and 2 bases for J; bases not matched to a gene: 5. The CDR3 spells CASRTGVGNTGELFF. CDR3 bases: TGTGCCAGCAGGACAGGGGTTGGTAACACCGGGGAGCTGTTTTTT.

The chain uses TRBV24-1 and TRBJ2-2, with D perhaps matching TRBD1 (5 bases). The CDR3 sequence is 16 residues long. The germline V gene has CDR1 KGHDR and CDR2 SFDVKD. Trimming stripped 3 bases from V and 3 bases from J, with 13 bases between. This CDR3 reads CATSDPQGFDTGELFF. The CDR3 coding sequence is TGTGCCACCAGTGATCCGCAGGGCTTTGACACCGGGGAGCTGTTTTTT.

The rearrangement joins TRBV7-2 to TRBJ1-5; possible D gene TRBD1, 5 bases. The CDR3 covers 15 residues. Trimming removed 5 bases from V and 5 bases from J, with 16 bases in between. Looked up from germline, CDR1 is SGHTA and CDR2 is FQGNSA. CDR3: CASSPSRGVDQPQHF. CDR3 nucleotides: TGTGCCAGCAGCCCATCCCGGGGCGTGGATCAGCCCCAGCATTTT.

J is TRBJ2-2 and V is TRBV2; no clear D. The CDR3 runs to 15 residues. Deletions cut 6 bases from V and 0 bases from J, with 11 bases between. Germline V CDR1 and CDR2: SNHLY, FYNNEI. The DNA of the CDR3 is TGTGCCAGCAGGGAGATGGATACGAACACCGGGGAGCTGTTTTTT. Translation: CASREMDTNTGELFF.

This chain uses TRBV24-1 with TRBJ1-1; 9 bases match TRBD1. The CDR3 covers 15 residues. The J segment lost 6 bases and the V segment lost 4 bases, leaving 8 bases of the junction unmatched. Germline V CDR1 and CDR2: KGHDR, SFDVKD. Here the CDR3 DNA reads TGTGCCACCAGTGACCCGCAGCGGACAGGGGCTGAAGCTTTCTTT. It specifies CATSDPQRTGAEAFF.

V gene TRBV9 combines with J gene TRBJ2-6, with unresolved D. V lost 4 bases and J lost 0, with 11 bases in between. The CDR3 runs to 16 residues. Germline V gene sequence: CDR1 SGDLS, CDR2 YYNGEE. The CDR3 coding sequence is TGTGCCAGCAGCCCCTCAGGCGTCTCTGGGGCCAACGTCCTGACTTTC. This gives the protein CASSPSGVSGANVLTF.

The rearrangement joins TRBV20-1 to TRBJ1-6; D might be TRBD1 (6 bases). This CDR3 is built from 15 residues. Per the germline V gene, CDR1 is DFQATT and CDR2 is SNEGSKA (reference sequence). Trimming removed 0 bases at V and 7 bases at J, with 13 bases between. The CDR3 reads CSARDRGTGNSPLHF. The CDR3 coding sequence is TGCAGTGCTAGAGATAGGGGGACGGGAAATTCACCCCTCCACTTT.

This clonotype was detected only once. The chain recombines TRBV28 with TRBJ2-1, with 8 bases aligning to TRBD1. V lost 5 bases to trimming and J lost 5 bases; unmatched junction nucleotides: 23. CDR1 is MDHEN and CDR2 is SYDVKM in the germline V gene. The CDR3 runs 20 residues. The DNA for the CDR3 is TGTGCCAGCAGTCCACCACGCCGGGACAGGCTCGTGGGCGGGCACAATGAGCAGTTCTTC. Translating it yields CASSPPRRDRLVGGHNEQFF.

The chain is built from TRBV20-1 and TRBJ1-5; the D is unclear. From germline, CDR1 is DFQATT and CDR2 SNEGSKA (reference sequence). CDR3 length: 13 amino acids. Between the trimmed V and J ends, which lost 3 bases and 3 bases, there was a span of 9 bases. The CDR3 loop is CSASRQYNQPQHF. The CDR3 coding sequence is TGCAGTGCTAGTAGGCAGTACAATCAGCCCCAGCATTTT.

The chain has TRBV29-1 and TRBJ2-7; 12 nucleotides agree with TRBD1. Trimming at V came to 6 bases and at J to 2 bases, leaving 5 bases not matched to a gene. The CDR3 covers 14 residues. Per germline, CDR1 SQVTM and CDR2 ANQGSEA. CDR3 nucleotide sequence: TGCAGCGTGGGGGGGGACAGGGGGCCCTACGAGCAGTACTTC. This sequence encodes CSVGGDRGPYEQYF.

The chain carries TRBV2 and TRBJ2-1; 9 nucleotides align to TRBD2. Germline V gives CDR1 SNHLY, CDR2 FYNNEI. The CDR3 spans 12 residues. Trimming took 10 bases from V and 6 from J; bases not matched to a gene: 4. The CDR3 DNA reads TGTGCCACCAGCGGGGGGAGCAATGAGCAGTTCTTC. It yields the protein CATSGGSNEQFF.

This chain connects TRBV7-9 to TRBJ2-5; D gene uncertain. Germline V gene data show CDR1 as SEHNR and CDR2 as FQNEAQ (reference sequence). V lost 0 bases, J lost 5 bases, and 4 bases lay in between. This CDR3 comprises 12 residues. DNA of the CDR3: TGTGCCAGCAGCTTAGCGATGGAGACCCAGTACTTC. It is translated as CASSLAMETQYF.